The clone carrying this TCR beta chain is large (0.1 to 1%) by share. Its antigen remains unidentified. This sample was taken from a study of human T cells and chemical hapten exposure. Study information: 2% DPC applied to a 2 cm by 2 cm arm area sensitized donors.

The CDR3 has 13 residues. Germline V CDR1 and CDR2: SGHDT, YYEEEE. Trimming took off 4 bases at V and 9 bases at J, with 14 bases between the two ends. Study-wide results and limits: Among expanded TCRs, significantly more large CDR3 similarity clusters formed than among controls.

This sample's time point: pre-sensitization, week 0. Noted treatment: therapeutic diphenylcyclopropenone sensitization with weekly scalp DPC. TCRdb called the RACE reads again in MiXCR, with one record for every CDR3 protein. The sample has over 70,000 distinct CDR3 sequences, about 14% seen once. The sequence came from a woman in her forties or fifties with alopecia areata. Some clones in this sample may be carry-over from other donors' samples. Sample: whole blood, taken in connection with sensitization to the hapten diphenylcyclopropenone (DPC). The chain links TRBV5-6 to TRBJ1-5; possibly TRBD1 for D (6 bases). The DNA of the CDR3 is TGTGCCAGCAGCACGGTACAGGGAAGGCCCCAGCATTTT. Translated, it gives CASSTVQGRPQHF.